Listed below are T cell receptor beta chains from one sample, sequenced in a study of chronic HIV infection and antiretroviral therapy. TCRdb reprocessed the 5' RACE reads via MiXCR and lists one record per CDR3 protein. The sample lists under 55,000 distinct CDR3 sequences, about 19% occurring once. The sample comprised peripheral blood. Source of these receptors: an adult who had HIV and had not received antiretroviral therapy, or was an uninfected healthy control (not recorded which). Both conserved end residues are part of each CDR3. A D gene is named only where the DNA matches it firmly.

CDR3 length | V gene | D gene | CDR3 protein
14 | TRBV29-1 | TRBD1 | CSVAVGTGVKEQYF
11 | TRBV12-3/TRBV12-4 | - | CATSFTDTQYF
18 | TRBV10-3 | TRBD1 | CAISASGQGARKVTEAFF
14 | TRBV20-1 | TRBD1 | CSARDRQGGSPLHF
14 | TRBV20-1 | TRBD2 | CSARLAGVPDTQYF
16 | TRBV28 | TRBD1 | CASSYIGTGDSYEQYF
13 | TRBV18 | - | CASSPRTNTEAFF
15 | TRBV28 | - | CASSFLLGGSEKLFF
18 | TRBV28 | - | CASSFPLSRDFYTGELFF
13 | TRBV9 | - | CASSILGATEAFF
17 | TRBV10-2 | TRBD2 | CASSEFRTSGSTDTQYF
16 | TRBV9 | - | CASSVVAGRTGNEQFF
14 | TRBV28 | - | CAGAESGDGEKLFF
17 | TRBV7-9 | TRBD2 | CASSPETGLAGVGEQFF
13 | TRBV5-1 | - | CATRGVSSYEQYF
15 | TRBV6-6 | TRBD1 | CASSYFQGDGGELFF
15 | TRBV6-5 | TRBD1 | CASSPGTGKNSPLHF
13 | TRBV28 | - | CASSLRSRVVAFF
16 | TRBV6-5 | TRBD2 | CASSPGLAGGVDTQYF
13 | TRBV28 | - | CASSLQQGTEAFF
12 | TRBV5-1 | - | CASSLDDRSSTF
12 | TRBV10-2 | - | CASGDTHQPQHF
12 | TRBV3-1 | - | CASSQQTYEQYF
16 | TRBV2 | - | CASSEAPGGRISPLHF
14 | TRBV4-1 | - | CASSQEGGDYEQYF
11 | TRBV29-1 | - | CSAAIGSWQYF
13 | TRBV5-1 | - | CASSLIFMETQYF
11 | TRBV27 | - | CASSFLYEQYF
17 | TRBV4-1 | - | CASAPSGGTSSYNEQFF
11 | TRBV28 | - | CASSLNNEQFF
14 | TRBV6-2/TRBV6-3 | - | CASTLRRGGDEQFF
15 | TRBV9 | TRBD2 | CASSRTSGITDTQYF
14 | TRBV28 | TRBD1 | CASSVTGTGDEQYF
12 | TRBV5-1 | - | CASSPPSQEAFF
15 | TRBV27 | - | CASSRQGVPNYGYTF
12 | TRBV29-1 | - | CSVAGGGTEAFF
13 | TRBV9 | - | CASSEYSNQPQHF
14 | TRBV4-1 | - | CASSLNSGANVPTF
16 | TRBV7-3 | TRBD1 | CASSLYPQAGGNGYTF
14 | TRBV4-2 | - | CASRADSGANVLTF
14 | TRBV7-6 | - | CASSLGGMNTEAFF
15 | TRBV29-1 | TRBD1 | CSVETTGGENEKLFF
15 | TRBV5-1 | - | CASSLGFSSTDTQYF
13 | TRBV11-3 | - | CASSPRAGREQYF
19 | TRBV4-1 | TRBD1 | CASSQGDPGTGRSYNEQFF
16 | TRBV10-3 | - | CAISEVGSALIGEQYF
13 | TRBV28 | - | CASRGTSIYEQYF
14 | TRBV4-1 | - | CASSQVHRYNEQFF
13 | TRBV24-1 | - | CATAARKYNEQFF
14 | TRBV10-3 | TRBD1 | CAISTPGQGWEQYF
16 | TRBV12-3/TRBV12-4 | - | CASSWGFRGAGEKLFF
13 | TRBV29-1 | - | CSVDAISGRGYTF
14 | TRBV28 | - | CASSRALESDEQFF
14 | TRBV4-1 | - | CASSRSRVQETQYF
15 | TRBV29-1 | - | CSVEVRQNCNQPQHF
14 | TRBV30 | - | CAWSMAGFYNEQFF
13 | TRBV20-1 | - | CSAPRASGSPLHF
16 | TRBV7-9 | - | CASSFPPGFPTDTQYF